These 19 T cell receptor beta chains originate from one sample sequenced in a study of radiotherapy plus CTLA-4 blockade in lung cancer. The repertoire was sequenced with immunoSEQ multiplex PCR; TCRdb's copy has only in-frame clones and lacks some. The top ten hold over 6% of the sample, which has 95,000 to 150,000 clones, 75% to 90% seen once. Here the sequenced sample was peripheral blood, taken from a patient treated with radiotherapy plus ipilimumab. These receptors were taken from a human donor with non-small cell lung cancer that progressed on radiotherapy plus ipilimumab.

The rearrangement joins TRBV7-2 to TRBJ2-5; D perhaps matches TRBD1 (6 bases). The better agreement between TRBJ2-7 and the DNA end casts doubt on the J call. Germline CDR1 reads SGHTA; CDR2 reads FQGNSA. The CDR3 extends over 13 amino acids. CDR3 bases: TGTGCCAGCAGCTTACAGGGGAACTACGAGCAGTACTTC. The encoded protein is CASSLQGNYEQYF.

This clone was picked up one time. This rearrangement joins TRBV27 to TRBJ2-5; no clear D. CDR1 MNHEY and CDR2 SMNVEV come from the germline V gene (reference sequence). V lost 1 base, J lost 1 base, and 10 bases lay in between. The CDR3 contains 15 residues. The CDR3 bases are TGTGCCAGCAGTTTATGGACGGACCGCCAAGAGACCCAGTACTTC. Translating it yields CASSLWTDRQETQYF.

This chain joins TRBV25-1 and TRBJ1-5, with no clear D. V was shortened by 1 base and J by 5 bases, with 9 bases between the two germline ends. The CDR3 is made up of 14 amino acids. Germline values: CDR1 MGHDK, CDR2 SYGVNS. The CDR3 loop reads CASSELGGDQPQHF. The CDR3 DNA reads as TGTGCCAGCAGTGAATTGGGTGGGGATCAGCCCCAGCATTTT.

The V gene is TRBV9, the J gene TRBJ1-3, with D hard to call. From germline, CDR1 is SGDLS and CDR2 YYNGEE. V was trimmed by 3 bases and J by 4 bases, leaving 14 bases between them. The CDR3 is 15 residues long. The CDR3 DNA is TGTGCCAGCAGCGCCAACCCGGTAACAGGAAACACCATATATTTT. Translation gives CASSANPVTGNTIYF.

The V call is TRBV6-6, the J call TRBJ2-5; no firm D call. Trimming pared 8 bases from V and 2 bases from J, leaving 12 bases between. CDR1 MNHNY and CDR2 SVGAGI come from the germline V gene (reference sequence). The CDR3 runs to 13 residues. The CDR3 DNA reads TGTGCCAGCTGTAGGCGGATACAAGAGACCCAGTACTTC. This encodes CASCRRIQETQYF.

V and J are TRBV5-1 and TRBJ1-5, with D maybe TRBD1 (5 bases). Germline-derived CDR1 and CDR2 are SGHRS and YFSETQ. The CDR3 is 15 amino acids. Trimming cost V 4 bases and J 6 bases, with 17 bases left between them. In DNA, the CDR3 is TGCGCCAGCAGCGCGGGGACCGAGGTCGGTCAGCCCCAGCATTTT. Protein: CASSAGTEVGQPQHF.

This chain uses TRBV7-8 with TRBJ2-5; no reliable D call. The V end was cut by 5 bases, the J end by 5 bases, with 18 bases between. In germline, CDR1 is SGHVS, CDR2 FQNEAQ. This CDR3 is built from 15 residues. The CDR3 DNA sequence: TGTGCCAGCAGCCCGGACGGAGAAAGAGCGGAGACCCAGTACTTC. Protein product: CASSPDGERAETQYF.

This chain joins TRBV28 and TRBJ2-3; D is possibly TRBD1 (6 bases). The CDR3 runs to 13 residues. Germline V gene lookup returns CDR1 MDHEN and CDR2 SYDVKM. V lost 6 bases and J 2 bases, leaving 9 bases between the germline ends. CDR3 protein: CASSPGHTDTQYF. CDR3 nucleotides: TGTGCCAGCAGCCCGGGACACACAGATACGCAGTATTTT.

This chain uses TRBV7-9 with TRBJ2-1; D is unclear. The ends were cut back, 5 bases at V and 0 bases at J, with 8 bases in the middle. This CDR3 contains 14 residues. CDR1 SEHNR and CDR2 FQNEAQ come from the germline V gene (reference sequence). CDR3 amino acids: CASSPMISYNEQFF. CDR3 in DNA: TGTGCCAGCAGCCCGATGATCTCCTACAATGAGCAGTTCTTC.

This clone appeared a single time. V and J are TRBV6-6 and TRBJ2-7, with TRBD1 identical over 11 bases. With V trimmed by 5 bases and J by 2 bases, 2 bases remained unmatched. Germline CDR1 is MNHNY and CDR2 is SVGAGI (reference sequence). The CDR3 loop spans 14 amino acids. The CDR3 region has the DNA TGTGCCAGCAGTAAGGACAGGGGGCCCTACGAGCAGTACTTC. Protein product: CASSKDRGPYEQYF.

A note on this clone: The junction shows a germline mismatch at one end, possibly a read error. V gene TRBV2 combines with J gene TRBJ2-3; either TRBD1 or TRBD2 may supply D (7 bases each). This CDR3 has 14 amino acids. Germline assignment: CDR1 SNHLY and CDR2 FYNNEI. Written as DNA, the CDR3 is TGTACCAGCAAGAAGGCAGGGGGGGAAGATACGCAGTATTTT. Translated: CTSKKAGGEDTQYF. Full variable domain (rest looked up from reference TRBV2 and TRBJ2-3): EPEVTQTPSHQVTQMGQEVILRCVPISNHLYFYWYRQILGQKVEFLVSFYNNEISEKSEIFDDQFSVERPDGSNFTLKIRSTKLEDSAMYFCTSKKAGGEDTQYFGPGTRLTVL.

The chain employs TRBV28 and TRBJ2-1; TRBD2 matches at 13 bases. After removal of 5 bases from V and 3 bases from J, the junction contained 1 base not matched to a gene. CDR1 and CDR2 (germline): MDHEN, SYDVKM. The CDR3 contains 15 residues. CDR3 in amino acids: CASSRTSGGYNEQFF. The CDR3 region has the DNA TGTGCCAGCAGTCGGACTAGCGGGGGCTACAATGAGCAGTTCTTC.

The V gene is TRBV7-2, the J gene TRBJ2-3, with D possibly being TRBD1 (6 bases). V lost 3 bases to trimming and J lost 0 bases, with 10 bases between them. Germline CDR1 reads SGHTA; CDR2 reads FQGNSA. This CDR3 is built from 15 residues. The CDR3 sequence is CASSLDRTSTDTQYF. CDR3 coding DNA: TGTGCCAGCAGCTTGGACAGAACTAGCACAGATACGCAGTATTTT.

The V gene is TRBV2, the J gene TRBJ1-1, with a tentative D call TRBD1 (6 bases). Germline V gene lookup returns CDR1 SNHLY and CDR2 FYNNEI. This CDR3 has 13 amino acids. V lost 4 bases, J lost 10 bases, and 16 bases lay in between. The CDR3 sequence is CASSATGSPRAFF. CDR3 coding DNA: TGTGCCAGCAGTGCCACAGGGTCCCCCCGAGCTTTCTTT.

The chain is built from TRBV7-2 and TRBJ2-7, with 8 bases that match TRBD2. CDR1 and CDR2 from the germline V gene are SGHTA and FQGNSA. Trimming cost V 4 bases and J 2 bases; bases outside gene matches: 4. This CDR3 comprises 14 residues. CDR3 nucleotides: TGTGCCAGCAGCTCTAGCGGGCAAACCTACGAGCAGTACTTC. Translating gives CASSSSGQTYEQYF. The complete variable domain, with remaining parts taken from reference TRBV7-2 and TRBJ2-7, reads GAGVSQSPSNKVTEKGKDVELRCDPISGHTALYWYRQSLGQGLEFLIYFQGNSAPDKSGLPSDRFSAERTGGSVSTLTIQRTQQEDSAVYLCASSSSGQTYEQYFGPGTRLTVT.

The genes are TRBV7-3 and TRBJ2-3; D unresolved. V was pared by 5 bases and J by 1 base, with 4 bases between. The germline gives CDR1 SGHTA, CDR2 FQGTGA. The CDR3 consists of 12 residues. CDR3: CASSLRTDTQYF. In nucleotides, the CDR3 is TGTGCCAGCAGCCTACGCACAGATACGCAGTATTTT.

The V call is TRBV2, the J call TRBJ1-3; D gene unclear. This CDR3 has 14 amino acids. CDR1 and CDR2 from the germline V gene are SNHLY and FYNNEI. V shed 8 bases and J shed 0 bases, with 11 bases lying between them. The CDR3 is CASGPAASGNTIYF. As DNA, the CDR3 is TGTGCCAGCGGACCCGCAGCCTCTGGAAACACCATATATTTT.

This chain joins TRBV5-6 and TRBJ2-5; a possible D gene is TRBD1 (6 bases). The CDR3 loop spans 13 amino acids. The V gene's germline CDR1 is SGHDT and CDR2 YYEEEE. Trimming stripped 2 bases from V and 5 bases from J, with 10 bases between. Here the CDR3 reads CASSFRGTETQYF. In nucleotides, the CDR3 is TGTGCCAGCAGCTTCAGGGGTACTGAGACCCAGTACTTC.

The V call is TRBV7-8, the J call TRBJ1-1; D is undetermined. Germline CDR1 and CDR2: SGHVS and FQNEAQ. Trimming pared 2 bases from V and 1 base from J, leaving 11 bases between. The CDR3 contains 15 residues. The DNA of the CDR3 is TGTGCCAGCAGCTTAAGTGGAGGGCGGAACACTGAAGCTTTCTTT. As protein: CASSLSGGRNTEAFF.